These T cell receptor beta chains were read from a single sample in a study of T cells in Graves' hyperthyroidism and ophthalmopathy. TCRdb itself ran the multiplex PCR reads through MiXCR, one entry per CDR3 protein. The sample consists of 350,000 or so distinct CDR3 sequences, 15% to 20% of them appearing once. Material: blood. These receptors came from a woman aged 45-60 years with Graves' hyperthyroidism. CDR3s include the opening cysteine and the closing phenylalanine or tryptophan. D genes are given only for firm matches. Clone size, where shown, is once, few, many, or a class for clones that have expanded.

V gene	clone size	J gene	D gene	CDR3 DNA	CDR3 protein
TRBV27	many	TRBJ1-5	-	TGTGCCAGCAGTTTAGGGCTCAATCAGCCCCAGCATTTT	CASSLGLNQPQHF
TRBV11-2	many	TRBJ2-3	TRBD2	TGTGCCAGCAGCGTAATAGCGGGGGGGGCAGATACGCAGTATTTT	CASSVIAGGADTQYF
TRBV6-1	few	TRBJ1-3	TRBD1	TGTGCCAGCAGCTTAAGGGACAGGGGATCTGGAAACACCATATATTTT	CASSLRDRGSGNTIYF
TRBV2	many	TRBJ1-2	-	TGTGCCAGCAGTGAAAGGGATTACTATGGCTACACCTTC	CASSERDYYGYTF
TRBV20-1	many	TRBJ1-1	-	TGCAGTGCTAGAGAGCTAAGACCTGAAGCTTTCTTT	CSARELRPEAFF
TRBV18	many	TRBJ2-3	-	TGTGCCAGCTCACCGAGCCCCGTAAATACGCAGTATTTT	CASSPSPVNTQYF
TRBV11-2	many	TRBJ2-7	TRBD2	TGTGCCAGCAGCTTAGAACTAGCGGGAGAGGTCCCTTCCTACGAGCAGTACTTC	CASSLELAGEVPSYEQYF
TRBV5-8	few	TRBJ2-7	-	TGTGCCAGCAGCCCCCGGGGGCTGAGCTCCTACGAGCAGTACTTC	CASSPRGLSSYEQYF
TRBV11-2	-	TRBJ2-2	-	TGTGCCAGCAGCTTAGATGTGGCAGGGAATACCGGGGAGCTGTTTTTT	CASSLDVAGNTGELFF
TRBV6-6	few	TRBJ1-5	-	TGTGCCAGCAGTTACATGTGGAGCAATCAGCCCCAGCATTTT	CASSYMWSNQPQHF
TRBV6-1	-	TRBJ2-3	-	TGTGCCAGCGAATGGACAGATACGCAGTATTTT	CASEWTDTQYF
TRBV7-8	many	TRBJ2-1	TRBD1	TGTGCCAGCAGCTCCCGGGACAGGACAAGGGATGAGCAGTTCTTC	CASSSRDRTRDEQFF
TRBV27	few	TRBJ2-2	-	TGTGCCAGCACCACCTTCTGGGGACAAGTGAACACCGGGGAGCTGTTTTTT	CASTTFWGQVNTGELFF
TRBV12-3/TRBV12-4	many	TRBJ2-1	-	TGTGCCAGCAGTTTCGGGAGTTACAATGAGCAGTTCTTC	CASSFGSYNEQFF
TRBV20-1	-	TRBJ2-2	-	TGCAGTGCCAATCGGGGTGGGGAGCTGTTTTTT	CSANRGGELFF
TRBV6-1	-	TRBJ1-1	-	TGTGCCAGCAATGATAAGGGGATGGGCACTGAAGCTTTCTTT	CASNDKGMGTEAFF
TRBV6-1	-	TRBJ2-3	-	TGTGCCAGCACCGTTGGGCGTTGGGATACGCAGTATTTT	CASTVGRWDTQYF
TRBV6-1	-	TRBJ1-2	-	TGTGCCAGCAGTGAGGAAGGCTACACCTTC	CASSEEGYTF
TRBV7-9	-	TRBJ1-2	TRBD1	TGTGCCGGCAGCTTCAGGGGGCGCGCTGGCTACACCTTC	CAGSFRGRAGYTF
TRBV11-2	many	TRBJ2-1	-	TGTGCCAGCAGCTTAGAGGGGGCCACTGATGAGCAGTTCTTC	CASSLEGATDEQFF
TRBV5-1	-	TRBJ1-4	-	TGCGCCAGCAGCACTACGGGGGTAAAGAATGAAAAACTGTTTTTT	CASSTTGVKNEKLFF
TRBV3-1	many	TRBJ1-1	-	TGTGCCAGCAGCCAAGGTGGGGGAAGCGGTGAAGCTTTCTTT	CASSQGGGSGEAFF
TRBV12-3/TRBV12-4	many	TRBJ1-5	-	TGTGCCAGCAGTTTAGCGGGGAATCAGCCCCAGCATTTT	CASSLAGNQPQHF
TRBV14	-	TRBJ1-5	TRBD1	TGTGCCAGCAGCCAAGAATGGAGGGGGCTGAGCAATCAGCCCCAGCATTTT	CASSQEWRGLSNQPQHF
TRBV5-1	-	TRBJ2-7	-	TGCGCCAGCAGCTTGGCCCTGGGCGGGTTGAACGAGCAGTACTTC	CASSLALGGLNEQYF
TRBV4-2	few	TRBJ2-5	-	TGTGCCAGCAGCCAAGTAATAGGAGAGGGACAAGAGACCCAGTACTTC	CASSQVIGEGQETQYF
TRBV12-3/TRBV12-4	many	TRBJ1-1	-	TGTGCCAGCAGTTTAGCTGCGGGCACTGAAGCTTTCTTT	CASSLAAGTEAFF
TRBV2	-	TRBJ2-7	-	TGTGCCAGCAGTTTGACCATCTCCTACGAGCAGTACTTC	CASSLTISYEQYF
TRBV7-9	many	TRBJ1-1	-	TGTGCCAGCAGTCAATTGCGGACAGATGAAGCTTTCTTT	CASSQLRTDEAFF
TRBV20-1	-	TRBJ2-3	TRBD2	TGCAGTGCTAGTGGGGCTAGCGGGAGCACAGATACGCAGTATTTT	CSASGASGSTDTQYF
TRBV3-1	many	TRBJ1-5	-	TGTGCCAGCAGCCAAGACAGAAATCAGCCCCAGCATTTT	CASSQDRNQPQHF
TRBV12-5	many	TRBJ2-1	-	TGTGCTAGTGGTAATGGGATGGGGTCCGGCTACAATGAGCAGTTCTTC	CASGNGMGSGYNEQFF